The rows below give T cell receptor beta chains drawn from one sample of a study of T-cell reconstitution after alpha-beta-depleted transplantation in children. From the PCR reads, TCRdb called clonotypes with MiXCR, one entry per CDR3 protein. The sample lists fewer than 150,000 distinct CDR3 sequences, about a tenth occurring once. The sample consisted of PBMCs, mostly from graft donor cells, taken 180 days after TCRalphabeta/CD19-depleted stem cell transplant. Receptor source: a girl less than two years old who had a stem cell transplant for combined immunodeficiency, so the T cells may come from the graft donor. CDR3s include the opening cysteine and the closing phenylalanine or tryptophan. Fields, in order: clone size, V gene, J gene, D gene, CDR3 protein, CDR3 DNA. A D gene is named only where the DNA matches it firmly. Size is stated for part of the rows, as once, few or many counts, or as a class when the clone is expanded.

.	TRBV5-1	TRBJ2-4	TRBD1	CASSSGQEGAAKNIQYF	TGCGCCAGCAGCTCGGGACAGGAAGGCGCAGCCAAAAACATTCAGTACTTC
.	TRBV7-9	TRBJ1-1	.	CASTTMNTEAFF	TGTGCCAGCACGACAATGAACACTGAAGCTTTCTTT
few	TRBV20-1	TRBJ2-2	.	CSARDPQGYTGELFF	TGCAGTGCTAGAGATCCTCAGGGGTACACCGGGGAGCTGTTTTTT
few	TRBV12-3/TRBV12-4	TRBJ1-1	.	CASSLAGRDTEAFF	TGTGCCAGCAGTTTGGCAGGGAGAGACACTGAAGCTTTCTTT
few	TRBV3-1	TRBJ1-5	.	CASSHTRGQPQHF	TGTGCCAGCAGCCATACGCGAGGGCAGCCCCAGCATTTT
.	TRBV20-1	TRBJ2-5	TRBD1	CSARSRGRETQYF	TGCAGTGCTAGATCCAGGGGGCGAGAGACCCAGTACTTC
.	TRBV12-3/TRBV12-4	TRBJ1-1	.	CASSLGRAIMNTEAFF	TGTGCCAGCAGTTTGGGCAGGGCCATCATGAACACTGAAGCTTTCTTT
few	TRBV7-3	TRBJ2-2	TRBD2	CASSGTSGRLGTGELFF	TGTGCCAGCAGCGGGACTAGCGGGAGGTTGGGAACCGGGGAGCTGTTTTTT
few	TRBV7-2	TRBJ2-5	.	CASSFTGAWETQYF	TGTGCCAGCAGCTTTACAGGAGCATGGGAGACCCAGTACTTC
.	TRBV7-2	TRBJ2-6	.	CASSLDGGIGANVLTF	TGTGCCAGCAGCTTAGATGGTGGGATTGGGGCCAACGTCCTGACTTTC
.	TRBV20-1	TRBJ2-7	TRBD1	CSAPDRGSYEQYF	TGCAGTGCTCCGGACAGGGGGTCCTACGAGCAGTACTTC
.	TRBV20-1	TRBJ1-5	TRBD1	CSAKSGTASTDTQHF	TGCAGTGCAAAGAGCGGGACAGCTAGCACAGATACGCAGCATTTT
.	TRBV12-3/TRBV12-4	TRBJ2-2	.	CASSLLGPQRNTGELFF	TGTGCCAGCAGTTTACTGGGACCCCAAAGGAACACCGGGGAGCTGTTTTTT
few	TRBV7-9	TRBJ1-1	.	CASSVGLVEAFF	TGTGCCAGCAGCGTGGGACTCGTTGAAGCTTTCTTT
few	TRBV20-1	TRBJ2-1	.	CSALGWGRGDLNEQFF	TGCAGTGCCCTCGGATGGGGCAGGGGGGACCTCAATGAGCAGTTCTTC